The rows below give T cell receptor beta chains drawn from one sample of a study of identical twins. TCRdb processed the 5' RACE reads anew with MiXCR; each CDR3 protein has one entry. The sample contains roughly 630,000 distinct CDR3 sequences, just over 7% of which appear only once. This sample was also put to use in a study of yellow fever vaccine responses in identical twins.

Sequencing input: PBMCs. The receptors originated from a woman under 30 in good health. Both conserved end residues are part of each CDR3. Each record gives: clone size, J gene, D gene, V gene, CDR3 protein, CDR3 DNA. A D gene is named only where the DNA matches it firmly. Clone size is stated in some rows and not others, as once, few, many or a class when expanded.

>-|TRBJ2-1|-|TRBV12-3/TRBV12-4
CASTLSPSSYNEQFF
TGTGCCAGCACCCTTAGCCCGAGCTCCTACAATGAGCAGTTCTTC
>many|TRBJ2-2|-|TRBV5-6
CASSLDGTNTGELFF
TGTGCCAGCAGCTTGGACGGGACGAACACCGGGGAGCTGTTTTTT
>many|TRBJ2-5|-|TRBV28
CASRVGGVRETQYF
TGTGCCAGCAGGGTCGGCGGTGTGAGAGAGACCCAGTACTTC
>-|TRBJ2-3|-|TRBV5-6
CASSSGLPSTDTQYF
TGTGCCAGCAGCTCGGGACTTCCTAGCACAGATACGCAGTATTTT
>few|TRBJ2-3|-|TRBV3-1
CASSQIRTGPDTQYF
TGTGCCAGCAGCCAAATCCGTACAGGCCCAGATACGCAGTATTTT
>-|TRBJ2-1|-|TRBV28
CASSLYQRPLYNEQFF
TGTGCCAGCAGTTTATACCAGAGACCCCTCTACAATGAGCAGTTCTTC
>few|TRBJ1-2|-|TRBV4-2
CASSQADSSNYGYTF
TGTGCCAGCAGCCAAGCCGACAGTTCTAACTATGGCTACACCTTC
>few|TRBJ1-6|-|TRBV5-1
CASSPTKKDSPRSESALHF
TGCGCCAGCAGCCCAACAAAAAAGGACAGTCCCAGGTCGGAATCAGCCCTCCACTTT
>many|TRBJ2-5|TRBD2|TRBV10-3
CAIRLAGEETQYF
TGTGCCATCAGGCTAGCGGGAGAAGAGACCCAGTACTTC
>many|TRBJ2-2|-|TRBV4-1
CASSQVRGSVAELFF
TGCGCCAGCAGCCAAGTTAGGGGCAGTGTAGCGGAGCTGTTTTTT
>-|TRBJ2-1|TRBD1|TRBV3-1
CASSQGDRALNEQFF
TGTGCCAGCAGCCAAGGGGACAGGGCCCTCAATGAGCAGTTCTTC
>-|TRBJ2-2|TRBD2|TRBV12-3/TRBV12-4
CASSFRGAGGRTGELFF
TGTGCCAGCAGTTTCAGAGGAGCGGGAGGGCGCACCGGGGAGCTGTTTTTT
>many|TRBJ2-6|-|TRBV12-3/TRBV12-4
CASSFWDWGANVLTF
TGTGCCAGCAGTTTTTGGGATTGGGGGGCCAACGTCCTGACTTTC
>-|TRBJ2-5|-|TRBV7-2
CASSLAVTAQETQYF
TGTGCCAGCAGCTTAGCGGTGACGGCTCAAGAGACCCAGTACTTC
>few|TRBJ1-1|TRBD1|TRBV12-3/TRBV12-4
CASTRRQGPNTEAFF
TGTGCCAGCACCCGACGACAGGGACCGAACACTGAAGCTTTCTTT
>few|TRBJ2-1|-|TRBV9
CASSGEQFF
TGTGCCAGCAGCGGAGAGCAGTTCTTC
>few|TRBJ2-7|TRBD2|TRBV20-1
CSARDPSGISYEQYF
TGCAGTGCTAGAGATCCTAGCGGAATCTCCTACGAGCAGTACTTC
>many|TRBJ2-6|-|TRBV5-1
CASSTGQTSGANVLTF
TGCGCCAGCAGCACCGGACAGACCTCTGGGGCCAACGTCCTGACTTTC
>-|TRBJ1-6|-|TRBV5-6
CASSLNGGGNNSPLHF
TGTGCCAGCAGCTTAAACGGAGGGGGAAATAATTCACCCCTCCACTTT
>-|TRBJ2-1|TRBD1|TRBV5-1
CASTFRTGRNEQFF
TGCGCCAGCACCTTCCGGACAGGGAGGAATGAGCAGTTCTTC
>many|TRBJ2-3|-|TRBV5-1
CASSPGRTDTQYF
TGTGCCAGCAGCCCCGGGAGAACAGATACGCAGTATTTT
>many|TRBJ1-5|-|TRBV12-3/TRBV12-4
CASSLYGNQPQHF
TGTGCCAGCAGTTTGTATGGCAATCAGCCCCAGCATTTT
>few|TRBJ2-7|-|TRBV12-3/TRBV12-4
CASSLEEGGYEQYF
TGTGCCAGCAGTTTAGAGGAGGGGGGGTACGAGCAGTACTTC
>many|TRBJ2-1|TRBD2|TRBV29-1
CSVPRDWAGGPPHNEQFF
TGCAGCGTACCGCGTGACTGGGCGGGAGGGCCTCCTCACAATGAGCAGTTCTTC
>-|TRBJ2-7|-|TRBV5-1
CASSLMGPPAYEQYF
TGCGCCAGCAGCCTTATGGGGCCCCCGGCTTACGAGCAGTACTTC
>-|TRBJ2-7|TRBD1|TRBV11-2
CASSTLDRGHEQYF
TGTGCCAGCAGCACCTTGGACAGGGGGCACGAGCAGTACTTC
>few|TRBJ1-2|TRBD1|TRBV10-3
CAISGQGNYGYTF
TGTGCCATCAGTGGACAGGGAAACTATGGCTACACCTTC
>many|TRBJ2-1|TRBD2|TRBV29-1
CSVDHQPGLAGGRAYNEQFF
TGCAGCGTCGACCATCAACCGGGACTAGCGGGGGGGCGTGCCTACAATGAGCAGTTCTTC
>-|TRBJ2-7|TRBD1|TRBV2
CASSEWDSSYEQYF
TGTGCCAGCAGTGAATGGGACAGCAGCTACGAGCAGTACTTC